Following are 26 T cell receptor beta chains from one sample sequenced in a study of post-analysis software for immune sequencing data. Findings of the study overall: Among about 5 TRBV segments more frequent in patients than controls were TRBV5-6, TRBV5-1 and TRBV20-1.

These TCRs' antigens remain unknown. Built from TCR beta cDNA, the libraries had unique molecular identifiers in them. TCRdb recomputed calls from the PCR reads with MiXCR, one row per CDR3 protein. The table includes around 250,000 distinct CDR3 sequences, 36% detected once. What was sequenced was blood. These receptors originate from a girl under 18 with multiple sclerosis.

This clonotype has a count of ten or more. This chain links TRBV7-9 with TRBJ2-1; 7 bases map to TRBD2. Germline values: CDR1 SEHNR, CDR2 FQNEAQ (reference sequence). V lost 4 bases to trimming and J lost 7 bases; unmatched junction nucleotides: 10. The CDR3 contains 15 residues. The CDR3: CASSSAGERHNEQFF. DNA of the CDR3: TGTGCCAGCAGCTCGGCGGGGGAGCGCCATAATGAGCAGTTCTTC.

V gene TRBV10-1 combines with J gene TRBJ2-4; D is uncertain. Germline-derived CDR1 and CDR2 are WNHNN and SYGVQD (reference sequence). The V end lost 3 bases, the J end lost 9 bases, and 12 bases lay between the germline ends. The CDR3 runs to 13 residues. This CDR3 reads CASSEGGSGIQYF. CDR3 bases: TGCGCCAGCAGTGAAGGCGGCTCTGGCATTCAGTACTTC.

This clonotype showed up many times. This chain connects TRBV19 to TRBJ2-3; 8 nucleotides match TRBD2. The V gene end was trimmed by 7 bases and the J gene end by 0 bases; junction bases not matched to a gene: 9. From germline, CDR1 is LNHDA and CDR2 SQIVND (reference sequence). This CDR3 contains 16 residues. CDR3 region: CASKSRVAGSTDTQYF. CDR3 DNA: TGTGCCAGTAAGAGCCGGGTAGCGGGAAGCACAGATACGCAGTATTTT.

Ten or more counts support this clonotype. The chain combines TRBV11-2 with TRBJ2-5; D is unresolved. Germline CDR1 reads SGHAT; CDR2 reads FQNNGV. V gave up 3 bases and J gave up 4 bases, with 9 bases separating them. The length of the CDR3 is 13 residues. The CDR3 nucleotides read TGTGCCAGCAGCTTCAGACGGCGAGAGACCCAGTACTTC. The encoded protein is CASSFRRRETQYF.

This chain connects TRBV7-9 to TRBJ1-2, with 8 bases lining up with TRBD1. CDR1 and CDR2 (germline): SEHNR, FQNEAQ (reference sequence). V was clipped by 8 bases and J by 8 bases; unmatched bases: 13. The CDR3 totals 14 residues. The CDR3 spells CASFRTGTVRGYTF. CDR3 sequence (DNA): TGTGCCAGCTTCCGGACAGGGACGGTGCGAGGCTACACCTTC.

On this clonotype: A read error is possible here, since a much larger clone lies one base away. As the CDR3 is not closed by the conserved phenylalanine or tryptophan, this likely results from a read error. The chain uses TRBV7-8 and TRBJ1-5; D is undetermined. This CDR3 region has 15 residues. The germline CDR1 and CDR2 sequences are SGHVS and FQNEAQ. V gave up 5 bases and J gave up 7 bases, with 18 bases separating them. For the CDR3, the DNA is TGTGCCAGCAGCCCCTTGCGTGAAATGGGACAGCCCCAGCATGTT. Translation gives CASSPLREMGQPQHV.

V gene TRBV7-9 combines with J gene TRBJ1-1; TRBD1 matches at 8 bases. Germline values: CDR1 SEHNR, CDR2 FQNEAQ (reference sequence). This CDR3 has 16 residues. Germline trimming cut 5 bases from V and 5 bases from J; bases unmatched to any gene: 13. The DNA of the CDR3 is TGTGCCAGCAGCAACCGACAGGGGACAAGAGGAACTGAAGCTTTCTTT. Translating gives CASSNRQGTRGTEAFF.

The genes are TRBV20-1 and TRBJ2-3; no reliable D call. The V gene's germline CDR1 is DFQATT and CDR2 SNEGSKA (reference sequence). Trimming left V 2 bases short and J 6 bases short, with 6 bases between. The CDR3 spans 11 residues. The CDR3 nucleotides are TGCAGTGCTAGAACTTTTGATACGCAGTATTTT. Amino acids: CSARTFDTQYF.

This clonotype was recorded at least ten times. This chain links TRBV12-3 or TRBV12-4 with TRBJ2-6; D is uncertain. This CDR3 is 15 amino acids long. V lost 1 base, J lost 4 bases, and 8 bases lay in between. The CDR3 protein is CASSLVVDGANVLTF. CDR3 nucleotides: TGTGCCAGCAGTTTAGTGGTAGACGGGGCCAACGTCCTGACTTTC.

Ten or more counts support this clonotype. The chain couples TRBV7-2 to TRBJ2-1, with D uncertain. Trimming took off 1 base at V and 0 bases at J, with 4 bases between the two ends. The CDR3 spans 14 residues. Per germline, CDR1 SGHTA and CDR2 FQGNSA. In DNA, the CDR3 is TGTGCCAGCAGCTTAGACCCCTCCTACAATGAGCAGTTCTTC. Protein product: CASSLDPSYNEQFF. Using reference TRBV7-2 and TRBJ2-1 for the parts outside the CDR3, the full variable domain is GAGVSQSPSNKVTEKGKDVELRCDPISGHTALYWYRQSLGQGLEFLIYFQGNSAPDKSGLPSDRFSAERTGGSVSTLTIQRTQQEDSAVYLCASSLDPSYNEQFFGPGTRLTVL.

This clonotype has ten or more counts. The rearrangement joins TRBV28 to TRBJ2-7; 10 bases are a match to TRBD1. The CDR3 has 14 residues. Germline CDR1 reads MDHEN; CDR2 reads SYDVKM. The ends lost 6 bases at V and 4 bases at J; junction bases unmatched: 6. Written as DNA, the CDR3 is TGTGCCAGCAGGGGGACAGGGGACGAATACGAGCAGTACTTC. Its translation: CASRGTGDEYEQYF. The variable domain in full, completed from reference TRBV28 and TRBJ2-7, reads DVKVTQSSRYLVKRTGEKVFLECVQDMDHENMFWYRQDPGLGLRLIYFSYDVKMKEKGDIPEGYSVSREKKERFSLILESASTNQTSMYLCASRGTGDEYEQYFGPGTRLTVT.

The rearrangement uses TRBV7-2 and TRBJ2-2; TRBD2 might be the D (6 bases). Per germline, CDR1 SGHTA and CDR2 FQGNSA. This CDR3 is built from 15 residues. With 0 bases removed from V and 3 bases from J, the gap between germline ends came to 8 bases. The DNA of the CDR3 is TGTGCCAGCAGCTTAGCAACGGGGGACACCGGGGAGCTGTTTTTT. It is translated as CASSLATGDTGELFF.

A remark on this clonotype: A read error may be the cause here, since a much bigger clone is one base away. The CDR3 loop is CASAVSGSSYNEQYF. The CDR3 DNA reads TGTGCTAGTGCCGTTAGCGGGAGCTCCTACAATGAGCAGTACTTC. The V gene is TRBV12-5, the J gene TRBJ2-1; TRBD2 aligns across 9 bases. Judging by the DNA end, TRBJ2-7 fits better; the J call may be wrong. The CDR3 has 15 residues. CDR1 is LGHNT, CDR2 FRNRAP, per germline.

This clonotype was observed a handful of times. The chain links TRBV4-1 to TRBJ1-2; a weak D match, TRBD1 (5 bases). The germline gives CDR1 MGHRA, CDR2 YSYEKL. The germline V and J ends were trimmed by 0 bases and 7 bases, with 15 bases remaining between them. The CDR3 covers 15 residues. The CDR3 here is CASSQDQGGNSGYTF. CDR3 coding DNA: TGCGCCAGCAGCCAAGACCAGGGAGGGAATAGTGGCTACACCTTC.

This rearrangement joins TRBV29-1 to TRBJ2-1, with D hard to call. The last part of the DNA fits TRBJ2-7 better; the J call may be wrong. The CDR3 spans 13 residues. CDR1 is SQVTM, CDR2 ANQGSEA, per germline. The CDR3 loop reads CSVGTVTYNEQYF. Here the CDR3 DNA reads TGCAGCGTTGGGACGGTCACCTACAATGAGCAGTACTTC.

Details on this clonotype: This may come from a read error, since a much larger clone is one base off. J is TRBJ2-7 and V is TRBV11-2; 8 bases match TRBD1. The CDR3 is made up of 16 amino acids. Germline CDR1 is SGHAT and CDR2 is FQNNGV. J lost 6 bases, V lost 4 bases, and 14 bases had no gene match. The CDR3 loop reads CASSSRPRDRLCEQYF. DNA for the CDR3: TGTGCCAGCAGCTCAAGGCCGAGGGACAGGCTGTGCGAGCAGTACTTC.

On this clonotype: One base away lies a much larger clone, so this may be a sequencing read error. The V call is TRBV29-1, the J call TRBJ2-3; TRBD1 matches at 7 bases. With V trimmed by 7 bases and J by 8 bases, 15 bases remained unmatched. CDR3 length equals 14 residues. The V gene's germline CDR1 is SQVTM and CDR2 ANQGSEA. The DNA for the CDR3 is TGCAGCGCGGATGTTCTCTTGGGGGACAGTACGCAGTATTTT. It translates to CSADVLLGDSTQYF.

The chain combines TRBV2 with TRBJ2-7; D unresolved. Germline CDR1 SNHLY, CDR2 FYNNEI. The CDR3 has 13 residues. Between the trimmed V and J ends, which lost 2 bases and 3 bases, there was a span of 8 bases. The CDR3 region has the DNA TGTGCCAGCAGTGAATCACACAACTACGAGCAGTACTTC. It encodes CASSESHNYEQYF. The complete variable domain, with remaining parts taken from reference TRBV2 and TRBJ2-7, reads EPEVTQTPSHQVTQMGQEVILRCVPISNHLYFYWYRQILGQKVEFLVSFYNNEISEKSEIFDDQFSVERPDGSNFTLKIRSTKLEDSAMYFCASSESHNYEQYFGPGTRLTVT.

This rearrangement joins TRBV12-3 or TRBV12-4 to TRBJ1-1; D unresolved. This CDR3 has 12 residues. V was trimmed by 6 bases and J by 6 bases, leaving 11 bases between them. CDR3 sequence (DNA): TGTGCCAGCAGCCGTACACGGGCTGAAGCTTTCTTT. Protein product: CASSRTRAEAFF.

This CDR3 is CSARAGGGPRHEQFF. CDR3 coding DNA: TGCAGTGCTAGGGCGGGGGGAGGGCCGCGCCATGAGCAGTTCTTC. V usage is TRBV20-1 and J usage is TRBJ2-1, with 8 bases fitting TRBD2. Germline lookup yields CDR1 DFQATT and CDR2 SNEGSKA (reference sequence). The V segment lost 3 bases and the J segment 8 bases; nucleotides outside the gene matches: 12. CDR3 size: 15 residues.

This clonotype has a count of ten or more. The chain has TRBV4-1 and TRBJ1-1, with 10 bases identical to TRBD1. V was clipped by 1 base and J by 5 bases; unmatched bases: 7. The CDR3 loop spans 16 amino acids. CDR1 MGHRA and CDR2 YSYEKL come from the germline V gene. CDR3 bases: TGCGCCAGCAGCCAAGGGTCCGACAGGGGGCGGACTGAAGCTTTCTTT. Translated: CASSQGSDRGRTEAFF.

The table lists this clonotype with a few counts. V is TRBV7-2 and J is TRBJ2-3; 12 nucleotides match TRBD2. This CDR3 contains 16 residues. The germline V gene has CDR1 SGHTA and CDR2 FQGNSA. V was clipped by 5 bases and J by 2 bases; unmatched bases: 5. Here the CDR3 reads CASSPLAGGVTDTQYF. The DNA for the CDR3 is TGTGCCAGCAGCCCCCTAGCGGGGGGGGTCACAGATACGCAGTATTTT.

This clonotype was detected only a few times. The J gene is TRBJ1-1, the V gene TRBV20-1, with 7 bases that match TRBD1. The CDR3 runs to 14 residues. CDR1 is DFQATT and CDR2 is SNEGSKA in the germline V gene (reference sequence). V lost 4 bases to trimming and J lost 0 bases; unmatched junction nucleotides: 5. CDR3 sequence reads: CSATRTGLNTEAFF. The DNA for the CDR3 is TGCAGTGCTACACGGACAGGTTTGAACACTGAAGCTTTCTTT.

This clonotype was picked up a small number of times. The chain joins TRBV6-5 to TRBJ2-5; 12 nucleotides agree with TRBD2. Germline V gene lookup returns CDR1 MNHEY and CDR2 SVGAGI. With V trimmed by 0 bases and J by 5 bases, 10 bases remained unmatched. The length of the CDR3 is 18 residues. In DNA, the CDR3 is TGTGCCAGCAGTTACTCGAGTGAGGGACTAGCGGGTGGGGAGACCCAGTACTTC. Translating it yields CASSYSSEGLAGGETQYF.

The gene calls are TRBV12-3 or TRBV12-4 and TRBJ2-5; 8 nucleotides align to TRBD1. J gave up 11 bases and V 5 bases, and 10 bases lay outside the gene matches. CDR3 length equals 13 residues. CDR3 DNA sequence: TGTGCCAGCAGTCTCAACCAGGGGGCAGAGCAGTACTTC. Protein product: CASSLNQGAEQYF.

This clonotype was detected only once. V gene TRBV5-1 combines with J gene TRBJ2-2; D possibly uses TRBD1 or TRBD2 (5 bases each). Germline-derived CDR1 and CDR2 are SGHRS and YFSETQ. The CDR3 loop spans 13 amino acids. V shed 2 bases and J shed 7 bases, with 9 bases lying between them. Here the CDR3 DNA reads TGCGCCAGCAGCTTACGGGGCGACGGGGAGCTGTTTTTT. Translation: CASSLRGDGELFF.